This T cell receptor beta chain emerged from a study of blood T cells in healthy people across ages. Donation came from healthy Caucasian individuals in Russia who were aged 6 to 90. The CDR3 is 14 amino acids. Germline V gives CDR1 DFQATT, CDR2 SNEGSKA (reference sequence). The use of a sample-barcoded 5' primer and a J-beta primer mix characterized a second PCR of about 7 to 12 cycles. A single record per CDR3 protein comes from TCRdb applying MiXCR to the 5' RACE reads. Counted here are more than 600,000 distinct CDR3 sequences, around 25% occurring once; the ten biggest clones make up under 10%. Separately, the same data were catalogued under a study of T cells of mothers and their children. As that report states: Study donors consisted of a few healthy Caucasian mothers and their six children.

The sequence was obtained from a boy younger than 18 in good health. Sequences were obtained from blood. This chain links TRBV20-1 with TRBJ2-5, with D possibly being TRBD1 or TRBD2 (5 bases each). Gene TRBJ2-1 matches the end of the DNA better, so the J call may be wrong. The CDR3 reads CSAREEKLGVEQFF. CDR3 nucleotide sequence: TGCAGTGCTAGAGAGGAGAAGTTGGGGGTTGAGCAGTTCTTC.